The subject of this entry is one TCR beta chain. These data originate in a study of T-cell memory formation after mild COVID-19. The V gene end was trimmed by 5 bases and the J gene end by 1 base; junction bases not matched to a gene: 8. The germline V gene has CDR1 SGHVS and CDR2 FQNEAQ. There are 17 residues in the CDR3. It was 5'RACE with constant-segment primers that produced the TCR alpha and TCR beta cDNA libraries, which carried sample barcodes and UMIs. TCRdb called the 5' RACE reads again in MiXCR, with one record for every CDR3 protein. The sample records roughly 200,000 distinct CDR3 sequences, 15% to 20% being singletons.

The rearrangement links TRBV7-8 to TRBJ2-5; 12 bases agree with TRBD2. Sample: PBMCs or a T cell subset sorted from them (not recorded which). The clonotype originates from an adult woman who had mild COVID-19 (a few samples of this study predate the infection). Cell type and time point are not known. CDR3 amino acids: CASSPLRLAGAQETQYF. CDR3 coding DNA: TGTGCCAGCAGCCCCTTGAGACTAGCGGGGGCCCAAGAGACCCAGTACTTC.